This is a list of T cell receptor beta chains from one sample in a study of beta chain features in type 1 diabetes. Profiling relied on immunoSEQ multiplex PCR, and the TCRdb table lists in-frame clones only, not all of them. The sample lists over 150,000 clones, approximately 13% occurring once. The sequencing sample was made of central memory CD4+ T cells from blood. Source of these receptors: a woman aged 18-30 years in good health. CDR3s include the opening cysteine and the closing phenylalanine or tryptophan. The order of the fields is J gene, D gene, V gene, clone size, CDR3 protein, CDR3 DNA. A D gene is named only where the DNA matches it firmly. Only some rows state a clone size, as once, few, many or a class for expanded clones.

>TRBJ2-1|-|TRBV5-6|few
CASSFTGVYNEQFF
TGTGCCAGCAGCTTTACGGGAGTCTACAATGAGCAGTTCTTC
>TRBJ2-7|TRBD1|TRBV27|-
CASAVRTWNRGSYEQYF
TGTGCCAGCGCTGTCCGGACGTGGAACAGGGGATCCTACGAGCAGTACTTC
>TRBJ1-2|-|TRBV28|many
CASSLIGEAEDGYTF
TGTGCCAGCAGTTTAATTGGTGAGGCAGAGGATGGCTACACCTTC
>TRBJ2-5|-|TRBV7-9|few
CASGLPRSQETQYF
TGTGCCAGCGGTTTGCCTCGGTCCCAAGAGACCCAGTACTTC
>TRBJ1-2|-|TRBV7-9|-
CASSLGGGRGNYGYTF
TGTGCCAGCAGCTTAGGCGGTGGCAGGGGAAACTATGGCTACACCTTC
>TRBJ1-1|-|TRBV30|few
CAWSVRGTEAFF
TGTGCCTGGAGTGTAAGGGGAACTGAAGCTTTCTTT
>TRBJ2-5|-|TRBV7-2|-
CASSLSGRGETQYF
TGTGCCAGCAGCTTATCGGGCAGGGGAGAGACCCAGTACTTC
>TRBJ1-1|TRBD1|TRBV5-1|-
CASSEPTGGVEAFF
TGCGCCAGCAGCGAACCGACAGGGGGCGTTGAAGCTTTCTTT
>TRBJ1-4|TRBD1|TRBV5-6|-
CASSMQGTGTNEKLFF
TGTGCCAGCAGTATGCAGGGGACAGGCACTAATGAAAAACTGTTTTTT
>TRBJ1-2|-|TRBV30|-
CASTLRNPSNYGYTF
TGTGCCTCTACCCTGCGAAACCCTTCTAACTATGGCTACACCTTC
>TRBJ2-2|-|TRBV19|few
CASSIQGTGELFF
TGTGCCAGTAGTATACAGGGCACCGGGGAGCTGTTTTTT
>TRBJ2-7|-|TRBV7-8|few
CASSTQTYEQYF
TGTGCCAGCAGCACCCAGACCTACGAGCAGTACTTC
>TRBJ2-1|TRBD1|TRBV6-5|few
CASSRPDRVNEQFF
TGTGCCAGCAGCAGGCCGGACAGGGTCAATGAGCAGTTCTTC
>TRBJ1-2|-|TRBV7-2|-
CASSFGGARYGYTF
TGTGCCAGCAGCTTTGGGGGGGCGCGGTATGGCTACACCTTC
>TRBJ2-5|-|TRBV5-6|few
CASSENQETQYF
TGTGCCAGCAGCGAGAATCAAGAGACCCAGTACTTC
>TRBJ2-2|-|TRBV7-2|-
CASSSYYTGELFF
TGTGCCAGCAGCTCATACTACACCGGGGAGCTGTTTTTT
>TRBJ2-3|TRBD2|TRBV5-1|-
CASSPPIAGETDTQYF
TGCGCCAGCAGCCCACCGATAGCGGGAGAAACAGATACGCAGTATTTT
>TRBJ2-1|-|TRBV23-1|few
CASSQSNQAGSYNEQFF
TGCGCCAGCAGTCAATCTAACCAGGCTGGCTCCTACAATGAGCAGTTCTTC